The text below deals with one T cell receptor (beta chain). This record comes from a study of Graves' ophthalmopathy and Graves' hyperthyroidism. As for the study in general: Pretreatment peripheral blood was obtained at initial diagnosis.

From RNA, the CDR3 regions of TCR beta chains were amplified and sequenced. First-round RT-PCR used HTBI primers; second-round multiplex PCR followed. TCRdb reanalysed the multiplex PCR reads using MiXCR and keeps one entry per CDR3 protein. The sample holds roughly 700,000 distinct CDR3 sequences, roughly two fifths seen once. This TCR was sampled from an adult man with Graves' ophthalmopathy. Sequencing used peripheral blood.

CDR3 region: CASSFREPDTQYF. The CDR3 nucleotides are TGTGCCAGCAGCTTTCGGGAGCCAGATACGCAGTATTTT. The chain joins TRBV7-9 to TRBJ2-3, with D possibly TRBD2 on 6 matching bases. There are 13 residues in the CDR3. The germline V and J ends were trimmed by 3 bases and 4 bases, with 8 bases remaining between them. The V gene's germline CDR1 is SEHNR and CDR2 FQNEAQ (reference sequence). Filled out from reference TRBV7-9 and TRBJ2-3, the complete variable domain reads DTGVSQNPRHKITKRGQNVTFRCDPISEHNRLYWYRQTLGQGPEFLTYFQNEAQLEKSRLLSDRFSAERPKGSFSTLEIQRTEQGDSAMYLCASSFREPDTQYFGPGTRLTVL.